The source of this TCR beta chain is a study of blood T cell repertoires in COVID-19. Libraries were prepared by immunoSEQ multiplex PCR; TCRdb keeps only in-frame clonotypes and omits some of them. Altogether 200,000 to 250,000 clones are present, almost 90% being singletons, with the ten largest covering approximately 2.6%. The CDR3 covers 15 residues. Per the germline V gene, CDR1 is MNHEY and CDR2 is SVGAGI. Trimming left V 8 bases short and J 1 base short, with 15 bases between. Sequencing was done on a sample of peripheral blood. The chain carries TRBV6-5 and TRBJ1-3; maybe TRBD1 (6 bases). This clonotype originated in a woman aged 55-69 years with acute or convalescent COVID-19. The CDR3: CASRRGAGSGNTIYF. The DNA of the CDR3 is TGTGCCAGCCGACGGGGGGCGGGATCTGGAAACACCATATATTTT.